These 30 T cell receptor beta chains were sequenced from one sample in a study of beta chain features in type 1 diabetes. Whole-study findings and limits: Shortening that was moderate but significant affected the TCRB CDR3s of Type 1 diabetes patients in all four CD4+ subsets.

Reverse transcription of all isolated RNA meant that expressed TCRB transcripts were sequenced. The repertoire was sequenced with immunoSEQ multiplex PCR; TCRdb's copy has only in-frame clones and lacks some. The data show 250,000 to 300,000 clones, around 15% seen once. Antigens of these TCRs are unknown. Sequencing was performed on naive CD4+ T cells from blood. The receptors here all came from a man aged 25 to 40 with type 1 diabetes.

The genes are TRBV28 and TRBJ2-1; tentative D call: TRBD1 (5 bases). The V gene's germline CDR1 is MDHEN and CDR2 SYDVKM. There are 12 residues in the CDR3. The germline V and J ends were trimmed by 6 bases and 9 bases, with 12 bases remaining between them. DNA of the CDR3: TGTGCCAGCAGACTAAGGACAAGTGAGCAGTTCTTC. It translates to CASRLRTSEQFF. The complete variable domain, with remaining parts taken from reference TRBV28 and TRBJ2-1, reads DVKVTQSSRYLVKRTGEKVFLECVQDMDHENMFWYRQDPGLGLRLIYFSYDVKMKEKGDIPEGYSVSREKKERFSLILESASTNQTSMYLCASRLRTSEQFFGPGTRLTVL.

V gene TRBV10-3 combines with J gene TRBJ2-7, with TRBD2 matching 7 bases. Unmatched junction bases numbered 3, after V lost 5 bases and J lost 2 bases. CDR3 length: 13 residues. From germline, CDR1 is ENHRY and CDR2 SYGVKD. The CDR3 here is CAISTGTTYEQYF. The CDR3, as DNA: TGTGCCATCAGTACCGGGACTACCTACGAGCAGTACTTC.

The genes are TRBV4-1 and TRBJ2-1; 14 bases map to TRBD2. The CDR3 sequence is 17 residues long. Trimming cost V 3 bases and J 7 bases; bases outside gene matches: 8. The germline CDR1 and CDR2 sequences are MGHRA and YSYEKL. The CDR3 here is CASSQPPGLAGVNEQFF. The CDR3, as DNA: TGCGCCAGCAGCCAGCCCCCGGGACTAGCGGGGGTTAATGAGCAGTTCTTC.

J is TRBJ2-5 and V is TRBV25-1; 7 bases match TRBD1. The CDR3 consists of 13 residues. Per germline, CDR1 MGHDK and CDR2 SYGVNS. V was clipped by 4 bases and J by 2 bases; unmatched bases: 1. CDR3 region: CASSGQGQETQYF. CDR3 bases: TGTGCCAGCAGTGGACAGGGACAAGAGACCCAGTACTTC.

This rearrangement joins TRBV5-4 to TRBJ2-3; 9 nucleotides align to TRBD2. Looked up from germline, CDR1 is SGHNT and CDR2 is YYREEE (reference sequence). V lost 5 bases, J lost 2 bases, and 3 bases stayed unmatched. The CDR3 runs to 14 residues. The CDR3 coding sequence is TGTGCCAGCAGTAGCGGGAGCCCCACAGATACGCAGTATTTT. Encoded protein: CASSSGSPTDTQYF. Drawing the rest from reference TRBV5-4 and TRBJ2-3, the complete variable domain is ETGVTQSPTHLIKTRGQQVTLRCSSQSGHNTVSWYQQALGQGPQFIFQYYREEENGRGNFPPRFSGLQFPNYSSELNVNALELDDSALYLCASSSGSPTDTQYFGPGTRLTVL.

V and J are TRBV7-3 and TRBJ2-3; D may be TRBD2 (5 bases). The CDR3 loop spans 14 amino acids. Germline CDR1 is SGHTA and CDR2 is FQGTGA. Between the trimmed V and J ends, which lost 5 bases and 0 bases, there was a span of 9 bases. CDR3 in amino acids: CASSEGLSTDTQYF. As DNA, the CDR3 is TGTGCCAGCAGCGAAGGACTCAGCACAGATACGCAGTATTTT.

Here the CDR3 DNA reads TGTGCCAGCAGTCGGATGGGAGCGGGAGTAACCGAGCAGTACTTC. It codes for CASSRMGAGVTEQYF. The chain joins TRBV28 to TRBJ2-7; 8 nucleotides agree with TRBD2. This CDR3 comprises 15 residues. Per germline, CDR1 MDHEN and CDR2 SYDVKM. V was pared by 5 bases and J by 6 bases, with 12 bases of the junction left unmatched.

This clone has a handful of counts. V usage is TRBV28 and J usage is TRBJ1-2; D is possibly TRBD1 (5 bases). CDR1 is MDHEN, CDR2 SYDVKM, per germline. The V end lost 6 bases, the J end lost 3 bases, and 8 bases lay between the germline ends. The length of the CDR3 is 12 residues. CDR3 DNA: TGTGCCAGCAGGGGGCCCTACTATGGCTACACCTTC. Translating it yields CASRGPYYGYTF.

This sequence joins TRBV4-3 and TRBJ1-2, with 7 bases that match TRBD1. The CDR3 totals 16 residues. Germline V gives CDR1 LGHNA, CDR2 YSLEER. Trimming took 0 bases from V and 1 from J; bases not matched to a gene: 5. CDR3 bases: TGCGCCAGCAGCCAAGAAACAGGGGCCCTTAACTATGGCTACACCTTC. This gives the protein CASSQETGALNYGYTF.

In this sample, this clone turned up a few times. CDR3 region: CASTLGHGVGEQYF. For the CDR3, the DNA is TGTGCCAGCACCCTCGGACATGGGGTTGGCGAGCAGTACTTC. The chain joins TRBV2 to TRBJ2-7, with TRBD1 as a possible D gene (5 bases). CDR1 and CDR2 from the germline V gene are SNHLY and FYNNEI. The CDR3 consists of 14 residues. The V gene lost 7 bases and the J gene lost 6 bases, with 19 bases spanning the gap.

This chain connects TRBV30 to TRBJ1-4, with 10 bases aligning to TRBD1. The CDR3 loop spans 15 amino acids. Per the germline V gene, CDR1 is GTSNPN and CDR2 is SVGIG (reference sequence). V trimming: 4 bases; J trimming: 7 bases; junction bases outside the gene matches: 9. The CDR3 spells CAWKVAGTGAEKLFF. The CDR3 DNA is TGTGCCTGGAAAGTTGCCGGGACAGGGGCTGAAAAACTGTTTTTT.

This chain uses TRBV5-1 with TRBJ2-1; D may be TRBD2 (6 bases). Germline V gives CDR1 SGHRS, CDR2 YFSETQ. The CDR3 totals 16 residues. V lost 0 bases and J 6 bases, leaving 16 bases between the germline ends. The CDR3 bases are TGCGCCAGCAGCTTGGCCAGCCTAGCGCCTCTCAATGAGCAGTTCTTC. As protein: CASSLASLAPLNEQFF.

This CDR3 reads CASSPGTGSIEQYF. The CDR3 DNA reads as TGTGCCAGCTCTCCAGGGACAGGGTCAATCGAGCAGTACTTC. The genes are TRBV7-3 and TRBJ2-7, with 9 bases aligning to TRBD1. Germline V CDR1 and CDR2: SGHTA, FQGTGA. CDR3 length equals 14 residues. The V gene end was trimmed by 8 bases and the J gene end by 6 bases; junction bases not matched to a gene: 11.

This clone has only a few counts. The chain's CDR3 is CASSPFQAYGYTF. The CDR3 bases are TGTGCCAGCTCACCATTCCAGGCATATGGCTACACCTTC. The gene calls are TRBV18 and TRBJ1-2, with unresolved D. Trimming removed 2 bases from V and 5 bases from J, with 9 bases in between. The CDR3 has 13 residues. Per germline, CDR1 KGHSH and CDR2 LQKENI.

This clone was recorded a few times. The gene calls are TRBV7-9 and TRBJ1-2; D gene uncertain. The CDR3 contains 14 residues. Trimming took 4 bases from V and 6 from J, leaving 15 bases between them. Germline CDR1 and CDR2: SEHNR and FQNEAQ (reference sequence). The DNA for the CDR3 is TGTGCCAGCAGCTCACTAGGATCTTGGGATGGCTACACCTTC. The encoded protein is CASSSLGSWDGYTF. The variable domain in full, completed from reference TRBV7-9 and TRBJ1-2, reads DTGVSQNPRHKITKRGQNVTFRCDPISEHNRLYWYRQTLGQGPEFLTYFQNEAQLEKSRLLSDRFSAERPKGSFSTLEIQRTEQGDSAMYLCASSSLGSWDGYTFGSGTRLTVV.

The J gene is TRBJ2-7, the V gene TRBV4-2, with D possibly TRBD2 on 6 matching bases. CDR1 LGHNA and CDR2 YNFKEQ come from the germline V gene. This CDR3 contains 16 residues. Trimming cost V 2 bases and J 1 base, with 15 bases left between them. The chain's CDR3 is CASSQPSQGGSYEQYF. The CDR3 DNA follows: TGTGCCAGCAGCCAACCCAGCCAGGGAGGATCCTACGAGCAGTACTTC.

The chain combines TRBV7-2 with TRBJ1-1, with 7 positions matching TRBD1. V shed 5 bases and J 4 bases; nucleotides not matched to a gene: 7. The germline V gene has CDR1 SGHTA and CDR2 FQGNSA. The CDR3 sequence is 14 residues long. The CDR3 loop reads CASSATGAGTEAFF. DNA of the CDR3: TGTGCCAGCAGCGCAACAGGGGCTGGCACTGAAGCTTTCTTT.

V is TRBV7-9 and J is TRBJ1-5; maybe TRBD1 (5 bases). Germline values: CDR1 SEHNR, CDR2 FQNEAQ (reference sequence). The CDR3 loop spans 14 amino acids. Trimming removed 6 bases from V and 0 bases from J, with 9 bases in between. The CDR3 bases are TGTGCCAGCAGTCGCGGGGGTAGCAATCAGCCCCAGCATTTT. Encoded protein: CASSRGGSNQPQHF. Complete variable domain (other parts from reference TRBV7-9 and TRBJ1-5): DTGVSQNPRHKITKRGQNVTFRCDPISEHNRLYWYRQTLGQGPEFLTYFQNEAQLEKSRLLSDRFSAERPKGSFSTLEIQRTEQGDSAMYLCASSRGGSNQPQHFGDGTRLSIL.

The rearrangement uses TRBV5-8 and TRBJ1-5; D perhaps matches TRBD1 (6 bases). The germline V and J ends were trimmed by 9 bases and 0 bases, with 19 bases remaining between them. Germline V gives CDR1 SGHTS, CDR2 YDEGEE. CDR3 size: 16 residues. This CDR3 is CATIPGHGYSNQPQHF. For the CDR3, the DNA is TGTGCCACCATTCCGGGACACGGGTATAGCAATCAGCCCCAGCATTTT.

The sample holds a few counts of this clone. V and J are TRBV28 and TRBJ2-7; 13 bases are shared with TRBD2. Unmatched junction bases numbered 4, after V lost 5 bases and J lost 3 bases. The length of the CDR3 is 15 residues. The V gene's germline CDR1 is MDHEN and CDR2 SYDVKM. The CDR3 DNA follows: TGTGCCAGCAGTAAGGGACTAGCGGGGTTCTACGAGCAGTACTTC. Translating it yields CASSKGLAGFYEQYF.

This sequence joins TRBV2 and TRBJ2-4; 7 bases agree with TRBD1. V lost 5 bases, J lost 7 bases, and 8 bases stayed unmatched. CDR1 and CDR2 (germline): SNHLY, FYNNEI. The CDR3 is made up of 14 amino acids. The CDR3 loop is CASSKGTEWNIQYF. CDR3 sequence (DNA): TGTGCCAGCAGTAAAGGGACAGAATGGAACATTCAGTACTTC. The whole variable domain, remainder taken from reference TRBV2 and TRBJ2-4, is EPEVTQTPSHQVTQMGQEVILRCVPISNHLYFYWYRQILGQKVEFLVSFYNNEISEKSEIFDDQFSVERPDGSNFTLKIRSTKLEDSAMYFCASSKGTEWNIQYFGAGTRLSVL.

The CDR3 here is CASGLAGNVRNEQFF. In DNA, the CDR3 is TGTGCCAGCGGACTAGCGGGGAATGTCCGCAATGAGCAGTTCTTC. The genes are TRBV2 and TRBJ2-1, with 12 bases lining up with TRBD2. This CDR3 is built from 15 residues. With V trimmed by 8 bases and J by 6 bases, 8 bases remained unmatched. Per the germline V gene, CDR1 is SNHLY and CDR2 is FYNNEI. Filled out from reference TRBV2 and TRBJ2-1, the complete variable domain reads EPEVTQTPSHQVTQMGQEVILRCVPISNHLYFYWYRQILGQKVEFLVSFYNNEISEKSEIFDDQFSVERPDGSNFTLKIRSTKLEDSAMYFCASGLAGNVRNEQFFGPGTRLTVL.

Written as DNA, the CDR3 is TGTGCCAGCACCCCAGGGGGGTCTACCTACGAGCAGTACTTC. This gives the protein CASTPGGSTYEQYF. This sequence joins TRBV6-5 and TRBJ2-7, with a possible D match to TRBD1 (7 bases). The CDR3 covers 14 residues. Germline CDR1 MNHEY, CDR2 SVGAGI. Between the trimmed V and J ends, which lost 7 bases and 2 bases, there was a span of 15 bases.

This clone was picked up a small number of times. The chain carries TRBV9 and TRBJ2-5, with a tentative D call TRBD2 (7 bases). Germline loops: CDR1 SGDLS, CDR2 YYNGEE. The CDR3 has 16 amino acids. Trimming cost V 0 bases and J 5 bases, with 17 bases left between them. CDR3 loop: CASSVGGGATWETQYF. CDR3 nucleotides: TGTGCCAGCAGCGTAGGGGGGGGCGCCACCTGGGAGACCCAGTACTTC.

V gene TRBV7-6 combines with J gene TRBJ2-2; D is uncertain. V gave up 5 bases and J gave up 2 bases, with 15 bases separating them. The CDR3 extends over 16 amino acids. CDR1 is SGHVS, CDR2 FNYEAQ, per germline. Written as DNA, the CDR3 is TGTGCCAGCAGCCCACAGCACTTCTCTAACACCGGGGAGCTGTTTTTT. Protein product: CASSPQHFSNTGELFF.

A few counts support this clone. The gene calls are TRBV28 and TRBJ2-7; 10 bases align to TRBD1. Trimming cost V 8 bases and J 3 bases; bases outside gene matches: 13. CDR1 and CDR2 (germline): MDHEN, SYDVKM. The CDR3 has 16 residues. This chain's CDR3 is CASSTGGQGGYYEQYF. The CDR3 DNA reads TGTGCCAGCTCAACGGGAGGACAGGGGGGATACTACGAGCAGTACTTC.

The chain joins TRBV18 to TRBJ2-3; TRBD1 might be the D (6 bases). The CDR3 contains 17 residues. CDR1 and CDR2 from the germline V gene are KGHSH and LQKENI. V lost 1 base and J lost 4, with 18 bases in between. The CDR3: CASSPLLSGVRSDTQYF. The DNA for the CDR3 is TGTGCCAGCTCACCACTACTTTCAGGGGTGAGATCAGATACGCAGTATTTT.

This clone was picked up a small number of times. The DNA for the CDR3 is TGTGCCAGCGGCCTCGGGACTAGCGGCTCCTACAATGAGCAGTTCTTC. Its protein is CASGLGTSGSYNEQFF. This sequence joins TRBV28 and TRBJ2-1, with 11 bases lining up with TRBD2. The CDR3 extends over 16 amino acids. Trimming at V came to 8 bases and at J to 0 bases, leaving 6 bases not matched to a gene. Germline CDR1 and CDR2: MDHEN and SYDVKM.

The chain recombines TRBV15 with TRBJ2-1; D not resolved. CDR3 length equals 15 residues. V dropped 0 bases and J dropped 9 bases, with 15 bases sitting between them. The V gene's germline CDR1 is LNHNV and CDR2 YYDKDF (reference sequence). In DNA, the CDR3 is TGTGCCACCAGCAGAGATCTTGTCCAAACTGCTGAGCAGTTCTTC. Translated, it gives CATSRDLVQTAEQFF.

The chain joins TRBV29-1 to TRBJ2-7; TRBD2 might be the D (6 bases). Germline CDR1 SQVTM, CDR2 ANQGSEA. Deletions cut 1 base from V and 7 bases from J, with 14 bases between. The CDR3 sequence is 13 residues long. This chain's CDR3 is CSVEGSGPGEQYF. The DNA for the CDR3 is TGCAGCGTTGAAGGGAGCGGGCCGGGTGAGCAGTACTTC.